This record concerns one TCR beta chain sequence. Germline V CDR1 and CDR2: MNHEY, SMNVEV (reference sequence). V shed 5 bases and J shed 10 bases, with 18 bases lying between them. The CDR3 covers 14 residues. The data stem from a study of blood T cell repertoires in COVID-19. Study-level background: Some COVID-19 samples were acute and others convalescent; all came from the United States, Italy and Spain. In each case, the material was cDNA or gDNA derived from T cells, B-cell-depleted T cells, or PBMCs.

Original analysis: Scientists estimated how many nucleated cells there were by amplifying reference gene primers. Sequencing used immunoSEQ multiplex PCR; TCRdb keeps in-frame clones, though not all of them. V and J calls plus clone size are reproduced from that table; the DNA served to infer D and trimming. Of some 180,000 clones in the sample, approximately 80% were seen once. Followed longitudinally, the Seattle patients had been enrolled during active infection. The sequence derives from a woman aged 40 to 55 with COVID-19, enrolled during active disease. This sequence joins TRBV27 and TRBJ2-1; D might be TRBD2 (7 bases). The sample was peripheral blood. The CDR3 DNA reads TGTGCCAGCAGTGCACACTGGGGGGGGGCCGAGCAGTTCTTC. As protein: CASSAHWGGAEQFF.